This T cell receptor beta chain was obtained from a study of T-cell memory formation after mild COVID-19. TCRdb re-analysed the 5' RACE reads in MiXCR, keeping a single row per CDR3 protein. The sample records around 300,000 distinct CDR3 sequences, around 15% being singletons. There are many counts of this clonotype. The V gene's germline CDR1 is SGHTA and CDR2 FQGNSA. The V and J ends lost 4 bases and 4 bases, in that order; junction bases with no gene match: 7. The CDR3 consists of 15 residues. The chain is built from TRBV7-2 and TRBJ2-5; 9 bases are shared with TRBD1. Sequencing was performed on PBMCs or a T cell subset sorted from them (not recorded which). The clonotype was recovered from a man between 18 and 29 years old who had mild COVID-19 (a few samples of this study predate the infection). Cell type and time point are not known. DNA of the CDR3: TGTGCCAGCAGCTGGGACAGGGTGGGAAGAGAGACCCAGTACTTC. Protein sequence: CASSWDRVGRETQYF.